This T cell receptor beta chain comes out of a study of CD8+ T cells in alopecia areata (dated by TCRdb to 2016 to 2019). In the study overall: The treated patients took part in an open-label pilot trial in which moderate-to-severe alopecia areata was treated with oral tofacitinib at 5 to 10 mg twice daily. Tofacitinib was given for 6 to 18 months, followed by 6 months of follow-up off drug to assess delayed response and recurrence. Disease severity in treated patients was measured with the SALT score, which quantifies the percentage of affected scalp surface area. The study used high-throughput TCRbeta sequencing to examine T cell clonal expansion in alopecia areata, in both the C3H/HeJ mouse model and human patients. On the human side, TCRbeta sequencing was run on scalp tissue and on sorted CD4+ and CD8+ peripheral blood T cells from healthy controls and from alopecia areata patients with either patchy or totalis/universalis disease. Tofacitinib-treated patients had biopsies at baseline and at 4 and 24 weeks of treatment, with a later scalp biopsy in several patients. Scalp clonality was compared among normal scalp (n=4), patchy alopecia areata scalp (n=8), and alopecia totalis/universalis scalp (n=8). RNA was obtained with the PAXgene miRNA kit for fixed scalp, the miRNeasy kit for PBMCs, and the RNeasy kit for mouse skin. TCRbeta CDR3 regions were amplified by immunoSEQ multiplex PCR using 35 Vbeta forward and 13 Jbeta reverse primers. Broad study findings and their caveats: Because the treated cohort was small and had just a single nonresponder, larger studies are needed to establish links between baseline CD8+ expansion and response. Resident alphabeta T cells in normal human skin are also sequenced, complicating scalp TCR repertoire analysis, unlike mouse skin dominated by gammadelta T cells. During tofacitinib treatment, many expanded lesional clones remained in scalp and blood, and this persistence may partly explain relapse after treatment is stopped. Shared TCR sequences between patients were less evident than in mice, which may be partly attributable to HLA diversity in the patient population. Scalp clonality and the number of expanded CD8+ clones among the top 100 scalp clones were significantly decreased by tofacitinib. Higher clonality and more expanded CD8+ clones were observed in lesional scalp than in normal scalp, particularly in alopecia totalis/universalis, a finding suggestive of antigenic drive.

This clone was seen a single time. Its antigen remains unidentified. Per-base quality was not reported, and no clone a single base away is much larger than it. CDR1 and CDR2, looked up from the germline V gene, are SQVTM and ANQGSEA. Spanning cysteine to phenylalanine, the CDR3 consists of 13 amino acids. Of the read, only the CDR3 DNA is kept; its 39 bases are in frame from base 1. V is clipped by 4 bases and J by 3 bases, and the sequence between their germline boundaries is 10 bases long. This sample's time point label indicates: 4 weeks on oral tofacitinib. The treatment or condition label corresponds to: oral pan-JAK inhibitor, 5-10 mg twice daily. From alopecia areata patients, peripheral blood was collected along with lesional scalp punch biopsies. PBMCs were separated by density centrifugation and stained for CD3, CD4 and CD8, after which CD4+ and CD8+ T cells were sorted on a FACSAria. Library preparation used the immunoSEQ multiplex PCR assay. For TCR sequencing, RNA was extracted from every sample and reverse transcribed into cDNA to serve as template. First-strand cDNA was synthesized using SuperScript III with a 2:1 mix of oligo-dT and random hexamers. A synthetic immune receptor repertoire was used to measure amplification bias, and any remaining bias was corrected computationally. Under the source paper's analysis protocol: Raw reads were preprocessed to remove errors, and CDR3 was defined according to IMGT conventions as the region from the conserved cysteine to phenylalanine. Clonality was computed by normalizing Shannon entropy by log2 of the number of productive unique TCRs and subtracting the result from 1. CD4 or CD8 identity of scalp clones was inferred by cross-referencing scalp TCRbeta sequences with sorted blood CD4 and CD8 repertoires. TCRdb retrieved this table from immuneACCESS and kept in-frame rearrangements only. Not all clones are present; in checked studies, unresolved V genes account for under half, and no reason is known for the remainder. Clonal size and the V and J genes are those of that table, whereas D and trimming came from the DNA. Counted in this sample were 90,000 to 150,000 clones; 50% to 55% of them appeared once. Roughly 0.5% of the sample goes to the ten largest clones.

The origin of this receptor is a human donor with alopecia areata. The V and J segments used are TRBV29-1 and TRBJ1-5; TRBD1 is perhaps the D gene, given 6 matching bases. Sequenced here: CD4+ T cells sorted from blood, sampled at week 4, from a patient treated with tofacitinib. The CDR3 protein is CSVVAGANQPQHF. At the DNA level, the sequence is TGCAGCGTTGTAGCAGGGGCCAATCAGCCCCAGCATTTT.